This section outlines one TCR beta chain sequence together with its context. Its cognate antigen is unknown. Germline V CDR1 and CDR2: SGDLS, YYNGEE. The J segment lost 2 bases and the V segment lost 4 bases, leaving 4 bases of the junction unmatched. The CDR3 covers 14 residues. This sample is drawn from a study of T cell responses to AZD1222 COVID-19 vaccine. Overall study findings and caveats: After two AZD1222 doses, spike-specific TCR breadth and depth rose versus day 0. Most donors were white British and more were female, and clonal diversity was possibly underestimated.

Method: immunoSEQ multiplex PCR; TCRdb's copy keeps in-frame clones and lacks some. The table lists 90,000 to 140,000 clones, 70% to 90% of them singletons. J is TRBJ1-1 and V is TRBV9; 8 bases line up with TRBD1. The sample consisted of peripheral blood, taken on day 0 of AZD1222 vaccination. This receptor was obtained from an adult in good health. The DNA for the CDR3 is TGTGCCAGCAGCCGTCAGGGGGCAAACACTGAAGCTTTCTTT. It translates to CASSRQGANTEAFF.